Sequencing of this TCR beta chain was carried out in a study of graft-versus-host responses after intestinal transplantation. Study-wide background: Recipients got multivisceral, liver-intestinal, or isolated intestinal transplants. The study, taken as a whole, reports: Recipient marrow showed GvH clones, some seen first in ileum or blood. HvG clone declines early post-transplant were associated with peak circulating GvH levels.

CDR1 and CDR2 from the germline V gene are LNHDA and SQIVND (reference sequence). CDR3 size: 16 residues. V was clipped by 5 bases and J by 3 bases, with 19 bases between them. Details on this clone: Its antigen is as yet unknown.

Produced via immunoSEQ multiplex PCR; TCRdb's table is partial and in-frame only. The sample includes more than 70,000 clones, roughly nine tenths of them seen just once. The chain combines TRBV19 with TRBJ1-2; D is uncertain. Material: unstimulated CD4+ T cells sorted from spleen or lymph node cells, obtained before intestinal transplant. The TCR sequence derives from a human donor who received an intestinal transplant. CDR3 in DNA: TGTGCCAGTAGTCCGACCCCCGAGGTACTGCACTATGGCTACACCTTC. Its protein is CASSPTPEVLHYGYTF.